Here is one T cell receptor (beta chain) with its context. As yet, its antigen is unknown. Trimming pared 6 bases from V and 4 bases from J, leaving 31 bases between. The CDR3 is 18 residues long. Germline CDR1 reads DFQATT; CDR2 reads SNEGSKA (reference sequence). The entry originates in a study of response to subunit inactivated influenza vaccine. General study findings and limits: Seasonal influenza vaccination, on each occasion, was suggested by the authors to recruit few new T cells.

MiXCR, run by TCRdb on the RT-PCR reads, gives a single entry per CDR3 protein. The sample yields roughly 570,000 distinct CDR3 sequences, 12% to 15% seen once. The rearrangement joins TRBV20-1 to TRBJ2-7, with a possible D match to TRBD2 (5 bases). This sequence originates from a man between 50 and 59 years old who received an inactivated influenza vaccine. The input for sequencing was PBMCs from blood, taken about 13 days after vaccination. CDR3 residues: CSASTNHYSERISYEQYF. The CDR3 nucleotides are TGCAGTGCGTCGACTAATCACTACTCCGAACGGATCTCTTACGAGCAGTACTTC.